The clone carrying this T cell receptor (beta chain) appeared a few times. Its antigen is undetermined. These data are taken from a study of early T cells in non-severe SARS-CoV-2 infection. Study summary: Sequencing of unsorted whole blood was done on bulk RNA, leaving chains unpaired.

CDR3 size: 18 residues. V was clipped by 3 bases and J by 0 bases; unmatched bases: 6. Germline CDR1 KGHSH, CDR2 LQKENI. Study-wide points: Matching against VDJdb likely underestimated virus-specific expansions, favoring anti-spike CD8.

Individual cDNA molecules carried attached unique molecular identifiers. TCRdb itself ran the 5' RACE reads through MiXCR, one entry per CDR3 protein. The data contain more than 80,000 distinct CDR3 sequences, 16% of them singletons. V and J are TRBV18 and TRBJ2-6, with 9 nucleotides matching TRBD2. Input material: whole blood. The source is an adult who was a healthcare worker with PCR-confirmed SARS-CoV-2 infection or an uninfected control (not recorded which). The CDR3 DNA reads as TGTGCCAGCTCACCCTGGACTAGCGAGAGCTCTGGGGCCAACGTCCTGACTTTC. This codes for CASSPWTSESSGANVLTF.